The entry that follows covers one T cell receptor beta chain sequence. V was cut by 4 bases and J by 2 bases, with 17 bases left in between. CDR1 is GTSNPN, CDR2 SVGIG, per germline (reference sequence). This CDR3 has 15 residues. Clones were read by immunoSEQ multiplex PCR, and TCRdb kept only the in-frame ones, dropping some. The sample shows around 370,000 clones, approximately 89% of them seen only once. This sample was taken from a study of blood T cell repertoires in COVID-19. The sequenced material came from peripheral blood. This receptor was obtained from a woman aged 18-30 years who had recovered from COVID-19. This chain joins TRBV30 and TRBJ1-1; D call uncertain. CDR3 sequence (DNA): TGTGCCTGGAATTCGGACTTTGATCTAAACACTGAAGCTTTCTTT. This sequence encodes CAWNSDFDLNTEAFF.